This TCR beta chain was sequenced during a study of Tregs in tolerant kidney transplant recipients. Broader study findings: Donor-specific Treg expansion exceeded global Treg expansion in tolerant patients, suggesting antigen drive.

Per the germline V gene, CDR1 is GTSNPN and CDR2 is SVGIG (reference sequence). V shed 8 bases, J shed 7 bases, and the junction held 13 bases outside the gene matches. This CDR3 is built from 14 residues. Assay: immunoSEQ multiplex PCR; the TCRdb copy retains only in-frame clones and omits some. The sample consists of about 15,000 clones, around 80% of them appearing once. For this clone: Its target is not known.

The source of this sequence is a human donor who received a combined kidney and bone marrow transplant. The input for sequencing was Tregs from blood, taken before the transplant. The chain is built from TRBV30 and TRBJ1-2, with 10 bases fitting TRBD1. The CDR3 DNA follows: TGTGCCATACGAAGGCGACAGGGGGCTTTTGGCTACACCTTC. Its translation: CAIRRRQGAFGYTF.